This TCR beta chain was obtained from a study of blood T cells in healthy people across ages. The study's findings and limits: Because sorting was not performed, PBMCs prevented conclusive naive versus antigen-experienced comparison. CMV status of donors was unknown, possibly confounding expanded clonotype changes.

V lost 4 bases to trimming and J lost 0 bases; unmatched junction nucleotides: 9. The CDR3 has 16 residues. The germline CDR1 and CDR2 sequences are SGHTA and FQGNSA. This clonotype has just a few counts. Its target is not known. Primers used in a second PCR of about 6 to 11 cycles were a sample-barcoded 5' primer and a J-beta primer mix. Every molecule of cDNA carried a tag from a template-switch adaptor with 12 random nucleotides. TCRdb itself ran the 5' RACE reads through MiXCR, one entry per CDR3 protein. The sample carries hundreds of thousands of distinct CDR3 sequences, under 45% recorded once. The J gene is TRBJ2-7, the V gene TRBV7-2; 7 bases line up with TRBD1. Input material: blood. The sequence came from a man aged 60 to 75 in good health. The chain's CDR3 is CASSSIGQASSYEQYF. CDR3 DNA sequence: TGTGCCAGCAGCTCGATCGGACAGGCTAGCTCCTACGAGCAGTACTTC.